Here is one TCR beta chain with its context. The protocol was immunoSEQ multiplex PCR, while the TCRdb copy is restricted to in-frame clones and leaves out a portion. This table has roughly 60,000 clones, 80% to 95% appearing once. The sample is drawn from a study of blood T cell repertoires in COVID-19. Study-level information: PBMCs, B-cell-depleted T cells, or T cells provided the cDNA or gDNA that made up the material.

The CDR3 covers 15 residues. Germline lookup yields CDR1 SNHLY and CDR2 FYNNEI. Trimming took off 7 bases at V and 0 bases at J, with 13 bases between the two ends. The chain has TRBV2 and TRBJ1-5; D is perhaps TRBD1 (5 bases). The sample was peripheral blood. This receptor was obtained from a woman of 80 years or more with active COVID-19. CDR3 nucleotide sequence: TGTGCCAGCACTGCGACAGAGAATAGCAATCAGCCCCAGCATTTT. Translated, it gives CASTATENSNQPQHF.